Listed here are 28 T cell receptor beta chains from one sample, sequenced in a study of OX40 agonist ivuxolimab in advanced cancers. Clones were read by immunoSEQ multiplex PCR, and TCRdb kept only the in-frame ones, dropping some. The sample includes about 52,000 clones, approximately 90% of them seen just once. The material was CD4+ or CD8+ T cells sorted from blood, obtained in a trial of the OX40 agonist ivuxolimab. These receptors all stem from an adult with an advanced solid tumor such as melanoma, head and neck, liver or kidney cancer.

The CDR3 loop is CASSLAGTAHSNQPQHF. The DNA for the CDR3 is TGTGCCAGCAGCTTGGCTGGGACGGCCCATAGCAATCAGCCCCAGCATTTT. This chain links TRBV27 with TRBJ1-5, with a tentative D call TRBD1 (5 bases). Germline V gives CDR1 MNHEY, CDR2 SMNVEV (reference sequence). CDR3 length: 17 amino acids. V was cut by 6 bases and J by 0 bases, with 18 bases left in between.

This rearrangement joins TRBV30 to TRBJ1-1; D unresolved. V lost 3 bases and J lost 0, with 5 bases in between. This CDR3 contains 12 residues. In germline, CDR1 is GTSNPN, CDR2 SVGIG (reference sequence). CDR3 sequence reads: CAWRGMNTEAFF. The DNA for the CDR3 is TGTGCCTGGAGAGGCATGAACACTGAAGCTTTCTTT.

The V call is TRBV6-4, the J call TRBJ2-1, with TRBD2 matching 11 bases. CDR1 and CDR2 (germline): MRHNA, SNTAGT. Trimming cost V 6 bases and J 5 bases; bases outside gene matches: 9. The CDR3 runs to 16 residues. CDR3 amino acids: CASSALAGVTHNEQFF. DNA of the CDR3: TGTGCCAGCAGCGCACTAGCGGGGGTAACTCACAATGAGCAGTTCTTC.

The chain has TRBV6-6 and TRBJ2-7; 7 bases agree with TRBD1. CDR3 size: 14 residues. In germline, CDR1 is MNHNY, CDR2 SVGAGI (reference sequence). The J segment lost 4 bases and the V segment lost 2 bases, leaving 5 bases of the junction unmatched. CDR3 DNA: TGTGCCAGCAGTTACGACAGGGTGGAGTACGAGCAGTACTTC. Protein sequence: CASSYDRVEYEQYF.

The chain joins TRBV7-9 to TRBJ1-2, with D possibly TRBD1 on 6 matching bases. Trimming left V 2 bases short and J 5 bases short, with 15 bases between. The CDR3 totals 15 residues. Germline-derived CDR1 and CDR2 are SEHNR and FQNEAQ (reference sequence). The CDR3 protein is CASSLSVGGGYGYTF. CDR3 DNA: TGTGCCAGCAGCTTATCGGTGGGGGGCGGATATGGCTACACCTTC. The full variable domain, with the rest looked up from reference TRBV7-9 and TRBJ1-2, is DTGVSQNPRHKITKRGQNVTFRCDPISEHNRLYWYRQTLGQGPEFLTYFQNEAQLEKSRLLSDRFSAERPKGSFSTLEIQRTEQGDSAMYLCASSLSVGGGYGYTFGSGTRLTVV.

The chain carries TRBV6-5 and TRBJ1-2, with D hard to call. The germline V and J ends were trimmed by 8 bases and 4 bases, with 17 bases remaining between them. The germline V gene encodes CDR1 MNHEY and CDR2 SVGAGI. The CDR3 runs 14 residues. Here the CDR3 DNA reads TGTGCCAGCTGGCCCGGCAGTCCCTTCTATGGCTACACCTTC. Its translation: CASWPGSPFYGYTF.

This clone has just one count. V is TRBV9 and J is TRBJ2-3, with no clear D. The CDR3 covers 15 residues. Germline V gene data show CDR1 as SGDLS and CDR2 as YYNGEE. Trimming left V 4 bases short and J 1 base short, with 13 bases between. As DNA, the CDR3 is TGTGCCAGCAGCCAACGGCTAGAGGGCACAGATACGCAGTATTTT. Its translation: CASSQRLEGTDTQYF.

Judged by abundance, this clone is large (0.1 to 1%). CDR3 protein: CASSLGGGNEQFF. CDR3 nucleotide sequence: TGTGCCAGCAGCTTAGGAGGGGGCAATGAGCAGTTCTTC. This chain links TRBV7-9 with TRBJ2-1; perhaps TRBD1 as D (6 bases). This CDR3 has 13 residues. Germline V gene data show CDR1 as SEHNR and CDR2 as FQNEAQ (reference sequence). V was trimmed by 1 base and J by 6 bases, leaving 7 bases between them.

This clone was picked up one time. This chain uses TRBV6-5 with TRBJ2-7; the match to TRBD2 covers 9 bases. With 6 bases clipped from V and 1 base from J, the junction kept 7 bases outside the gene matches. The CDR3 extends over 15 amino acids. Germline V gene data show CDR1 as MNHEY and CDR2 as SVGAGI. The DNA for the CDR3 is TGTGCCAGCAGATTAGCGGGGGCGGGATCCTACGAGCAGTACTTC. Protein: CASRLAGAGSYEQYF.

CDR3 coding DNA: TGTGCCTGGAGTCCCGGCACCTACTCTGGAAACACCATATATTTT. This gives the protein CAWSPGTYSGNTIYF. This chain links TRBV30 with TRBJ1-3; D is undetermined. Trimming stripped 2 bases from V and 0 bases from J, with 11 bases between. Germline V lookup: CDR1 GTSNPN, CDR2 SVGIG (reference sequence). CDR3 length: 15 residues.

In regard to this clone: This sample includes further DNA sequences coding for the same CDR3. J is TRBJ2-7 and V is TRBV5-1; TRBD1 aligns across 7 bases. Trimming cost V 0 bases and J 4 bases; bases outside gene matches: 4. The length of the CDR3 is 14 residues. Germline assignment: CDR1 SGHRS and CDR2 YFSETQ. CDR3 residues: CASSLGQGSYEQYF. Here the CDR3 DNA reads TGCGCCAGCAGCTTGGGACAGGGATCGTACGAGCAGTACTTC.

V and J are TRBV29-1 and TRBJ2-1; 10 nucleotides match TRBD1. The CDR3 contains 18 residues. Germline V CDR1 and CDR2: SQVTM, ANQGSEA. After removal of 1 base from V and 3 bases from J, the junction contained 12 bases not matched to a gene. The CDR3 here is CSVEVYKKTGGFYNEQFF. The CDR3, as DNA: TGCAGCGTTGAAGTTTATAAAAAGACAGGGGGCTTCTACAATGAGCAGTTCTTC.

The V call is TRBV9, the J call TRBJ2-7, with D possibly matching TRBD1 (5 bases). The CDR3 covers 15 residues. V dropped 4 bases and J dropped 0 bases, with 14 bases sitting between them. Germline V CDR1 and CDR2: SGDLS, YYNGEE. The CDR3 region has the DNA TGTGCCAGCAGCCCCGAAGGGGCTAGCTCCTACGAGCAGTACTTC. This encodes CASSPEGASSYEQYF.

The V and J genes are TRBV5-4 and TRBJ2-7; D remains ambiguous. Trimming removed 3 bases from V and 6 bases from J, with 10 bases in between. The germline CDR1 and CDR2 sequences are SGHNT and YYREEE (reference sequence). CDR3 length: 12 amino acids. This chain's CDR3 is CASSSGYGEQYF. In nucleotides, the CDR3 is TGTGCCAGCAGCTCTGGTTATGGCGAGCAGTACTTC.

The chain couples TRBV30 to TRBJ2-3; D is unresolved. This CDR3 is 13 amino acids long. Germline CDR1 GTSNPN, CDR2 SVGIG (reference sequence). Deletions cut 7 bases from V and 2 bases from J, with 13 bases between. CDR3 sequence (DNA): TGTGCCTTATCTAGGAAGTACACAGATACGCAGTATTTT. Its translation: CALSRKYTDTQYF. Complete variable domain (other parts from reference TRBV30 and TRBJ2-3): SQTIHQWPATLVQPVGSPLSLECTVEGTSNPNLYWYRQAAGRGLQLLFYSVGIGQISSEVPQNLSASRPQDRQFILSSKKLLLSDSGFYLCALSRKYTDTQYFGPGTRLTVL.

The gene calls are TRBV15 and TRBJ1-2; D unclear. V lost 5 bases, J lost 0 bases, and 16 bases lay in between. The CDR3 is made up of 16 amino acids. The germline V gene encodes CDR1 LNHNV and CDR2 YYDKDF (reference sequence). In nucleotides, the CDR3 is TGTGCCACCAGCCCAGACCCCGCAGGATCTAACTATGGCTACACCTTC. Translation: CATSPDPAGSNYGYTF.

The chain has TRBV4-1 and TRBJ1-2; D is possibly TRBD1 (5 bases). Trimming left V 0 bases short and J 7 bases short, with 12 bases between. The CDR3 sequence is 14 residues long. CDR1 MGHRA and CDR2 YSYEKL come from the germline V gene. The CDR3 DNA is TGCGCCAGCAGCCAAGATAGGGGTTGGAGTGGCTACACCTTC. It specifies CASSQDRGWSGYTF.

The chain carries TRBV7-9 and TRBJ2-7; a weak D match, TRBD1 (7 bases). V gave up 5 bases and J gave up 1 base, with 9 bases separating them. This CDR3 has 13 amino acids. CDR1 SEHNR and CDR2 FQNEAQ come from the germline V gene (reference sequence). The CDR3 protein is CASSPGGSYEQYF. Written as DNA, the CDR3 is TGTGCCAGCAGCCCAGGGGGGTCCTACGAGCAGTACTTC.

The chain has TRBV7-2 and TRBJ1-2; 7 nucleotides align to TRBD1. V was pared by 5 bases and J by 3 bases, with 12 bases of the junction left unmatched. The germline CDR1 and CDR2 sequences are SGHTA and FQGNSA. The CDR3 contains 16 residues. The CDR3 DNA follows: TGTGCCAGCAGCGGTGGGACAGACACTTTTGACTATGGCTACACCTTC. The encoded protein is CASSGGTDTFDYGYTF. The full variable domain, rest sourced from reference TRBV7-2 and TRBJ1-2, is GAGVSQSPSNKVTEKGKDVELRCDPISGHTALYWYRQSLGQGLEFLIYFQGNSAPDKSGLPSDRFSAERTGGSVSTLTIQRTQQEDSAVYLCASSGGTDTFDYGYTFGSGTRLTVV.

The chain is built from TRBV30 and TRBJ1-5; D not certain. The CDR3 contains 13 residues. In germline, CDR1 is GTSNPN, CDR2 SVGIG (reference sequence). Trimming stripped 2 bases from V and 5 bases from J, with 10 bases between. CDR3 residues: CAWSPAGDQPQHF. Here the CDR3 DNA reads TGTGCCTGGAGTCCAGCGGGCGATCAGCCCCAGCATTTT.

The chain employs TRBV7-2 and TRBJ2-7; 13 bases fit TRBD2. Trimming at V came to 4 bases and at J to 6 bases, leaving 12 bases not matched to a gene. The CDR3 has 17 residues. Germline CDR1 and CDR2: SGHTA and FQGNSA. CDR3 bases: TGTGCCAGCAGCTATGGACTAGCGGGGGAAACTACATTCGAGCAGTACTTC. It is translated as CASSYGLAGETTFEQYF.

The rearrangement joins TRBV27 to TRBJ1-1; 7 bases are a match to TRBD1. The germline V gene encodes CDR1 MNHEY and CDR2 SMNVEV (reference sequence). CDR3 size: 14 residues. J gave up 3 bases and V 3 bases, and 4 bases lay outside the gene matches. This chain's CDR3 is CASSLQTGHTEAFF. CDR3 nucleotide sequence: TGTGCCAGCAGTTTGCAGACAGGGCACACTGAAGCTTTCTTT.

The chain links TRBV11-2 to TRBJ1-1; 7 nucleotides line up with TRBD1. Germline V gives CDR1 SGHAT, CDR2 FQNNGV. The CDR3 is made up of 14 amino acids. V lost 5 bases, J lost 1 base, and 4 bases stayed unmatched. CDR3 in amino acids: CASSGRTGNTEAFF. As DNA, the CDR3 is TGTGCCAGCAGCGGCCGGACAGGGAACACTGAAGCTTTCTTT.

The V call is TRBV6-5, the J call TRBJ1-2; D unclear. Germline V lookup: CDR1 MNHEY, CDR2 SVGAGI. The CDR3 loop spans 14 amino acids. Between the trimmed V and J ends, which lost 5 bases and 5 bases, there was a span of 15 bases. CDR3 residues: CASSNRREGYGYTF. CDR3 sequence (DNA): TGTGCCAGCAGTAACCGGAGGGAAGGGTATGGCTACACCTTC.

This clone has more than one count but fewer than ten. The sample carries other DNA sequences with the same CDR3. V usage is TRBV11-2 and J usage is TRBJ2-2; D gene unclear. In germline, CDR1 is SGHAT, CDR2 FQNNGV. The CDR3 consists of 11 residues. The V end was cut by 3 bases, the J end by 6 bases, with 2 bases between. CDR3 region: CASSFPGELFF. CDR3 DNA: TGTGCCAGCAGCTTCCCCGGGGAGCTGTTTTTT. The variable domain in full, with the rest retrieved from reference TRBV11-2 and TRBJ2-2, is EAGVAQSPRYKIIEKRQSVAFWCNPISGHATLYWYQQILGQGPKLLIQFQNNGVVDDSQLPKDRFSAERLKGVDSTLKIQPAKLEDSAVYLCASSFPGELFFGEGSRLTVL.

The chain has TRBV9 and TRBJ2-3; 9 nucleotides align to TRBD1. Germline-derived CDR1 and CDR2 are SGDLS and YYNGEE. V dropped 2 bases and J dropped 3; count of bases not matched to a gene: 4. The CDR3 has 15 amino acids. CDR3 protein: CASSVGQGYTDTQYF. The CDR3 nucleotides are TGTGCCAGCAGCGTCGGACAGGGGTATACAGATACGCAGTATTTT.

In regard to this clone: Relative to the germline gene, one junction end is altered; a read error may explain this. The V gene is TRBV7-7, the J gene TRBJ1-1, with 10 positions matching TRBD1. This CDR3 is built from 16 residues. The germline V gene has CDR1 SSHAT and CDR2 FNYEAQ (reference sequence). CDR3 nucleotides: TGTGCTAGCAGCTTAGCCAGAGGACAGGGGGACACTGAAGCTTTCTTT. Protein sequence: CASSLARGQGDTEAFF.

The J gene is TRBJ2-1, the V gene TRBV4-1; unclear D gene. V lost 1 base and J lost 7, with 14 bases in between. Germline V lookup: CDR1 MGHRA, CDR2 YSYEKL. The CDR3 spans 15 residues. CDR3 nucleotide sequence: TGCGCCAGCAGCCAAGGCGTGGGCGCTGAAAATGAGCAGTTCTTC. This codes for CASSQGVGAENEQFF.